The 20 T cell receptor beta chains given below trace back to one sample, sequenced in a study of prognosis after radiotherapy for stage I lung cancer. Multiplex PCR in two rounds served to amplify TCR beta CDR3 from genomic DNA. First-round PCR amplification was performed with primers specific to each TRBV and TRBJ gene. In TCRdb, the multiplex PCR reads were re-called with MiXCR into one record per CDR3 protein. The sample lists under 55,000 distinct CDR3 sequences, over 30% occurring once. The source material was PBMCs, sampled before or after stereotactic body radiation therapy (not recorded which). The receptors shown here come from a donor aged 50 or older with non-small cell lung cancer.

This clonotype has ten or more counts. The V call is TRBV7-8, the J call TRBJ1-1; maybe TRBD1 (5 bases). Germline lookup yields CDR1 SGHVS and CDR2 FQNEAQ. The CDR3 is 14 residues long. V lost 1 base, J lost 11 bases, and 17 bases lay in between. CDR3 residues: CASSLEGGSGTAFF. For the CDR3, the DNA is TGTGCCAGCAGCTTAGAGGGAGGAAGCGGGACTGCTTTCTTT. Using reference TRBV7-8 and TRBJ1-1 for the parts outside the CDR3, the full variable domain is GAGVSQSPRYKVAKRGQDVALRCDPISGHVSLFWYQQALGQGPEFLTYFQNEAQLDKSGLPSDRFFAERPEGSVSTLKIQRTQQEDSAVYLCASSLEGGSGTAFFGQGTRLTVV.

This clonotype was found many times. V gene TRBV6-7 combines with J gene TRBJ2-7, with 7 bases identical to TRBD1. TRBV6-7 is given ORF status, its function remaining uncertain. The CDR3 is 13 residues long. After removal of 7 bases from V and 3 bases from J, the junction contained 6 bases not matched to a gene. The CDR3 is CASTGDRDYEQYF. The CDR3 DNA reads as TGTGCCAGCACCGGGGACAGAGACTACGAGCAGTACTTC.

In its sample, this clonotype was seen many times. The gene calls are TRBV6-9 and TRBJ1-4, with D maybe TRBD1 (6 bases). V lost 4 bases and J lost 5, with 14 bases in between. Germline assignment: CDR1 MNHGY and CDR2 SVAAGI. This CDR3 region has 15 residues. The CDR3 region has the DNA TGTGCCAGCAGTTTATTACAGGGAGGGAATGAAAAACTGTTTTTT. This codes for CASSLLQGGNEKLFF.

This clonotype was picked up many times. The genes are TRBV18 and TRBJ2-7; 9 bases align to TRBD2. V shed 6 bases, J shed 4 bases, and the junction held 7 bases outside the gene matches. Germline V gene data show CDR1 as KGHSH and CDR2 as LQKENI. The CDR3 runs 14 residues. The CDR3 loop is CASSPTSGLYEQYF. Written as DNA, the CDR3 is TGTGCCAGCTCGCCCACTAGCGGGCTATACGAGCAGTACTTC. The variable domain in full, completed from reference TRBV18 and TRBJ2-7, reads NAGVMQNPRHLVRRRGQEARLRCSPMKGHSHVYWYRQLPEEGLKFMVYLQKENIIDESGMPKERFSAEFPKEGPSILRIQQVVRGDSAAYFCASSPTSGLYEQYFGPGTRLTVT.

This clonotype was observed many times. The CDR3 loop reads CASSTGAGGLGGELFF. Written as DNA, the CDR3 is TGCGCCAGCAGCACTGGAGCGGGAGGCCTAGGCGGGGAGCTGTTTTTT. This sequence joins TRBV5-1 and TRBJ2-2; 9 nucleotides line up with TRBD2. Germline loops: CDR1 SGHRS, CDR2 YFSETQ. V lost 4 bases, J lost 7 bases, and 11 bases stayed unmatched. CDR3 size: 16 residues. The full variable domain, in which reference TRBV5-1 and TRBJ2-2 provide the parts outside the CDR3, is KAGVTQTPRYLIKTRGQQVTLSCSPISGHRSVSWYQQTPGQGLQFLFEYFSETQRNKGNFPGRFSGRQFSNSRSEMNVSTLELGDSALYLCASSTGAGGLGGELFFGEGSRLTVL.

As for this clonotype: A read error may explain this, as a much larger clone is one base away. V and J are TRBV20-1 and TRBJ2-7; D gene uncertain. The CDR3 is 13 residues long. Germline V CDR1 and CDR2: DFQATT, SNEGSKA (reference sequence). V lost 8 bases and J 2 bases, leaving 16 bases between the germline ends. CDR3: CSPNHGQPYEQYF. The CDR3, as DNA: TGCAGTCCAAACCATGGTCAACCCTACGAGCAGTACTTC.

This clonotype was detected many times. The rearrangement uses TRBV7-2 and TRBJ2-7; 12 positions agree with TRBD2. The CDR3 consists of 16 residues. Germline V gene data show CDR1 as SGHTA and CDR2 as FQGNSA. V shed 3 bases, J shed 3 bases, and the junction held 6 bases outside the gene matches. The CDR3 DNA follows: TGTGCCAGCAGCTTCGGAGCGACTAGCGGGAGCTACGAGCAGTACTTC. It translates to CASSFGATSGSYEQYF.

For this clonotype: One junction end does not reproduce the germline sequence, and a read error may be involved. The genes are TRBV12-3 or TRBV12-4 and TRBJ2-2; D is possibly TRBD1 or TRBD2 (5 bases each). The CDR3 sequence is 13 residues long. CDR3 DNA: TGTGCCAGCAGTTTTGGGGGTGCCGGGGAGCTGTTTTTC. This codes for CASSFGGAGELFF.

In its sample, this clonotype was seen many times. The J gene is TRBJ2-2, the V gene TRBV24-1; no definite D call. This CDR3 region has 14 residues. From germline, CDR1 is KGHDR and CDR2 SFDVKD. V was trimmed by 8 bases and J by 6 bases, leaving 15 bases between them. The CDR3 coding sequence is TGTGCCACCACCCCCTCGACGTCTCCCGGGGAGCTGTTTTTT. It encodes CATTPSTSPGELFF.

The chain recombines TRBV28 with TRBJ2-5; 12 bases agree with TRBD1. Trimming removed 6 bases from V and 5 bases from J; junction bases left unmatched: 13. This CDR3 region has 17 residues. Germline lookup yields CDR1 MDHEN and CDR2 SYDVKM. Here the CDR3 reads CASSSRAGTGGLETQYF. In DNA, the CDR3 is TGTGCCAGCAGCTCCCGCGCGGGGACAGGGGGCCTTGAGACCCAGTACTTC.

The genes are TRBV9 and TRBJ2-2; TRBD1 might be the D (5 bases). Trimming shortened V by 0 bases and J by 0 bases, and 15 bases separated the two germline ends. Germline assignment: CDR1 SGDLS and CDR2 YYNGEE. CDR3 length: 18 residues. CDR3 coding DNA: TGTGCCAGCAGCGTAGAGGGGATTCGCGGCACGAACACCGGGGAGCTGTTTTTT. This sequence encodes CASSVEGIRGTNTGELFF.

This clonotype was recorded at least ten times. This chain links TRBV10-3 with TRBJ2-3; maybe TRBD1 (5 bases). Deletions cut 1 base from V and 6 bases from J, with 11 bases between. CDR1 is ENHRY, CDR2 SYGVKD, per germline. The CDR3 has 14 residues. CDR3 coding DNA: TGTGCCATCAGTGAGTTTGCAGGGTCGGATACGCAGTATTTT. Encoded protein: CAISEFAGSDTQYF.

Ten or more counts support this clonotype. V and J are TRBV5-1 and TRBJ2-1; a weak D match, TRBD1 (5 bases). The V gene's germline CDR1 is SGHRS and CDR2 YFSETQ. The CDR3 runs 13 residues. V lost 2 bases and J lost 6, with 9 bases in between. CDR3 nucleotides: TGCGCCAGCAGCTTCCAGGGTATCAATGAGCAGTTCTTC. As protein: CASSFQGINEQFF.

For this clonotype: Since a far larger clone is one base different, this is likely a read error. The V gene is TRBV28, the J gene TRBJ2-3; D possibly corresponds to TRBD2 (5 bases). Germline V CDR1 and CDR2: MDHEN, SYDVKM. CDR3 size: 15 residues. V was pared by 5 bases and J by 5 bases, with 17 bases between. The CDR3 sequence: CASSDPTRAVDTQYF. The DNA for the CDR3 is TGTGCCAGCAGTGACCCAACGCGGGCGGTAGATACGCAGTATTTT.

This clonotype was seen many times. This chain joins TRBV7-2 and TRBJ2-7; 10 bases are shared with TRBD2. With 4 bases clipped from V and 5 bases from J, the junction kept 8 bases outside the gene matches. CDR3 length: 15 amino acids. Germline CDR1 reads SGHTA; CDR2 reads FQGNSA. The CDR3: CASSSQAGGPDEQYF. The CDR3 coding sequence is TGTGCCAGCAGCTCCCAAGCGGGAGGGCCAGACGAGCAGTACTTC.

This clonotype has at least ten counts. This chain uses TRBV9 with TRBJ1-2, with D hard to call. V dropped 0 bases and J dropped 4 bases, with 13 bases sitting between them. CDR3 length equals 15 residues. The V gene's germline CDR1 is SGDLS and CDR2 YYNGEE. The CDR3 reads CASSVEVGDGYGYTF. DNA for the CDR3: TGTGCCAGCAGCGTAGAGGTTGGGGATGGCTATGGCTACACCTTC.

Comments on this clonotype: A far larger clone is one base from this, pointing to a likely read error. The J gene is TRBJ2-4, the V gene TRBV6-1, with 8 bases fitting TRBD2. The tail of the sequence fits TRBJ2-7 better, so the J call may be wrong. This CDR3 contains 18 residues. Germline assignment: CDR1 MNHNS and CDR2 SASEGT. CDR3: CASRPPPLAGWMVHEQYF. CDR3 coding DNA: TGTGCCAGCAGACCTCCCCCTTTAGCGGGATGGATGGTCCACGAGCAGTACTTC.

About this clonotype itself: A much more abundant neighbour one base away suggests this may be a read error. The V gene is TRBV7-8, the J gene TRBJ2-5; the match to TRBD1 covers 9 bases. Germline CDR1 SGHVS, CDR2 FQNEAQ. The CDR3 runs 14 residues. V lost 1 base to trimming and J lost 10 bases; unmatched junction nucleotides: 7. The CDR3 DNA reads TGTGCCAGCAGCTTAGTACAGGGGGCGGAGGGCCAGTACTTC. Translating gives CASSLVQGAEGQYF.

Many counts were recorded for this clonotype. The CDR3 sequence is CASSLQHSGANVLTF. CDR3 nucleotide sequence: TGTGCCAGCAGCTTGCAGCACTCTGGGGCCAACGTCCTGACTTTC. V is TRBV5-4 and J is TRBJ2-6; D remains ambiguous. The ends were cut back, 1 base at V and 0 bases at J, with 5 bases in the middle. Germline loops: CDR1 SGHNT, CDR2 YYREEE (reference sequence). The CDR3 totals 15 residues.

This clonotype showed up many times. The rearrangement joins TRBV3-1 to TRBJ1-1; no clear D gene. Germline-derived CDR1 and CDR2 are LGHDT and YNNKEL (reference sequence). The V gene lost 3 bases and the J gene lost 1 base, with 9 bases spanning the gap. The CDR3 has 14 amino acids. The CDR3 sequence is CASSHRGENTEAFF. The CDR3 DNA reads TGTGCCAGCAGCCATAGAGGAGAGAACACTGAAGCTTTCTTT. Full variable domain (missing parts from reference TRBV3-1 and TRBJ1-1): DTAVSQTPKYLVTQMGNDKSIKCEQNLGHDTMYWYKQDSKKFLKIMFSYNNKELIINETVPNRFSPKSPDKAHLNLHINSLELGDSAVYFCASSHRGENTEAFFGQGTRLTVV.